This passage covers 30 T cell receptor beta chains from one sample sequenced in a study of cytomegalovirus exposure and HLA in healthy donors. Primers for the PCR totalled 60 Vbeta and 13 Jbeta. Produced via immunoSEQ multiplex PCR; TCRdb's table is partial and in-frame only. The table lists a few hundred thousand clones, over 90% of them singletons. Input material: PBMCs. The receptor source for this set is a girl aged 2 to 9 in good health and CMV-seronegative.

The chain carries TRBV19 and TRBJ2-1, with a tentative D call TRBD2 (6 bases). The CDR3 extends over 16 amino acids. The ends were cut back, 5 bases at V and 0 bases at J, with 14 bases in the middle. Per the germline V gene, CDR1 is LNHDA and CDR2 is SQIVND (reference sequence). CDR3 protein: CASSAFSGSSYNEQFF. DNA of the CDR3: TGTGCCAGTAGTGCCTTTAGCGGCAGCTCCTACAATGAGCAGTTCTTC.

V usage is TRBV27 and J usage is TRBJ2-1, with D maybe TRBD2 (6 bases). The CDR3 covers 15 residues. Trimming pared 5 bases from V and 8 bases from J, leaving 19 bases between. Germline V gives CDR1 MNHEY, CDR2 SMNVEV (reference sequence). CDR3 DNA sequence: TGTGCCAGCAGTAACCCTGCCGGCGGGAAGCATGAGCAGTTCTTC. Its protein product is CASSNPAGGKHEQFF.

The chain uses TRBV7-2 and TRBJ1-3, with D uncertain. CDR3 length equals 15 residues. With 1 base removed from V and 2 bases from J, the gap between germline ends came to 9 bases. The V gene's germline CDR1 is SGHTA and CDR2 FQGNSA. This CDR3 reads CASSLGSTAGNTIYF. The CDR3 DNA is TGTGCCAGCAGCTTAGGATCGACTGCTGGAAACACCATATATTTT.

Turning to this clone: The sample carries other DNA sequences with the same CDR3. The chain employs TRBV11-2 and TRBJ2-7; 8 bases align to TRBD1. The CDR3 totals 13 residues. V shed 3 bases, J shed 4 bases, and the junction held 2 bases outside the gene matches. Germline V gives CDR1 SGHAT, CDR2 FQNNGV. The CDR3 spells CASSLGQVYEQYF. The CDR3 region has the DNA TGTGCCAGCAGCTTGGGACAGGTATACGAGCAGTACTTC.

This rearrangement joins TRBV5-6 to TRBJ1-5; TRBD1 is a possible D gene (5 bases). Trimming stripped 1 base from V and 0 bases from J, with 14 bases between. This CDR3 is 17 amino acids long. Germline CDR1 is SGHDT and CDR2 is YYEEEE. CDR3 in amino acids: CASSLWPGRDSNQPQHF. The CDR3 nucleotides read TGTGCCAGCAGCTTGTGGCCAGGGCGAGATAGCAATCAGCCCCAGCATTTT.

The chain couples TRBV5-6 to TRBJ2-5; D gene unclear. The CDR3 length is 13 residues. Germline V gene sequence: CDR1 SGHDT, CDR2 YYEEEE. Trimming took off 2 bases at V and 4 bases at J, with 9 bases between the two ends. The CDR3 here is CASSFWARETQYF. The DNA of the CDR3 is TGTGCCAGCAGCTTTTGGGCGCGAGAGACCCAGTACTTC.

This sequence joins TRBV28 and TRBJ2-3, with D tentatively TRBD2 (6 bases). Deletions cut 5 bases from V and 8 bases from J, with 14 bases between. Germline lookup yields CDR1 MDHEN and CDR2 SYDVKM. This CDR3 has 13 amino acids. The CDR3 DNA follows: TGTGCCAGCAGTCTAACCGGGACTCCTACGCAGTATTTT. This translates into CASSLTGTPTQYF.

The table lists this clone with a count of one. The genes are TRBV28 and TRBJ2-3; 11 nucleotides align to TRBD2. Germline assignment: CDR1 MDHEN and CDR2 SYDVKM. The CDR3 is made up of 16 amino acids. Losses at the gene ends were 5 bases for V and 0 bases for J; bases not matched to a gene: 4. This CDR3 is CASSLTSGGSTDTQYF. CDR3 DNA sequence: TGTGCCAGCAGTCTTACTAGCGGGGGAAGCACAGATACGCAGTATTTT.

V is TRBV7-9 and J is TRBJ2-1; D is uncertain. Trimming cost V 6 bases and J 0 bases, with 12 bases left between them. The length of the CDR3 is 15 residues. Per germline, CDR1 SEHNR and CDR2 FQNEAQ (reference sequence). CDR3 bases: TGTGCCAGCAGTTTGACGGAGAGCTCCTACAATGAGCAGTTCTTC. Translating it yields CASSLTESSYNEQFF.

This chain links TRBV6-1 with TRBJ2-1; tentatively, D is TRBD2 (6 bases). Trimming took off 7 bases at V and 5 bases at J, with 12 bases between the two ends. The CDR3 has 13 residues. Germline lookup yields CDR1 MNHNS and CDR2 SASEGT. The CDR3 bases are TGTGCCAGCAAGCGGGCCCAAGACAATGAGCAGTTCTTC. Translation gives CASKRAQDNEQFF.

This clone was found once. The DNA of the CDR3 is TGTGCCAGCAGTCCTGGGGGGGGGAATCAGCCCCAGCATTTT. Translation gives CASSPGGGNQPQHF. This chain uses TRBV28 with TRBJ1-5; D may be TRBD1 (5 bases). The germline V gene has CDR1 MDHEN and CDR2 SYDVKM. Trimming removed 5 bases from V and 4 bases from J, with 12 bases in between. The CDR3 is 14 residues long.

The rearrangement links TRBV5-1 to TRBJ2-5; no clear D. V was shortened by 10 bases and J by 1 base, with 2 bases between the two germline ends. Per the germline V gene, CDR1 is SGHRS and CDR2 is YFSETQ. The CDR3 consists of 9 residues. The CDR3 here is CALQETQYF. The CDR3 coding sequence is TGCGCCCTCCAAGAGACCCAGTACTTC. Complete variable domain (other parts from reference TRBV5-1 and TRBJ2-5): KAGVTQTPRYLIKTRGQQVTLSCSPISGHRSVSWYQQTPGQGLQFLFEYFSETQRNKGNFPGRFSGRQFSNSRSEMNVSTLELGDSALYLCALQETQYFGPGTRLLVL.

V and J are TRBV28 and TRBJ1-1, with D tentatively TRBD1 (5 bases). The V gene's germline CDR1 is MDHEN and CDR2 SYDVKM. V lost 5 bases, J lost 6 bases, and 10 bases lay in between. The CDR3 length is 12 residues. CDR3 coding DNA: TGTGCCAGCAGTCTTACAGGAGCTGAAGCTTTCTTT. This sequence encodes CASSLTGAEAFF.

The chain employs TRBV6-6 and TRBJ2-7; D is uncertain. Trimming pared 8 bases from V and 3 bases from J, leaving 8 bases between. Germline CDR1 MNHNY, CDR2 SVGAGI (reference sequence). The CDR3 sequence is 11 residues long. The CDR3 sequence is CASRQDYEQYF. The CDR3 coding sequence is TGTGCCAGCCGGCAGGACTACGAGCAGTACTTC.

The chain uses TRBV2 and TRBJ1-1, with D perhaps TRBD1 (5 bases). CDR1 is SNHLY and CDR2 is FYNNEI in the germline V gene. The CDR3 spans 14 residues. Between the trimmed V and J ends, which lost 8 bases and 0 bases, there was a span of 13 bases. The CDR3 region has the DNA TGTGCCAGCGCGGGGGGGGATCTGAACACTGAAGCTTTCTTT. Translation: CASAGGDLNTEAFF.

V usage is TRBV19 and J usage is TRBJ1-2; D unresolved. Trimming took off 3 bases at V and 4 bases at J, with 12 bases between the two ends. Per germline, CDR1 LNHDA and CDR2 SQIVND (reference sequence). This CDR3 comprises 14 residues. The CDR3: CASSIDGGPYGYTF. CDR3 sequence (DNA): TGTGCCAGTAGTATCGACGGCGGGCCCTATGGCTACACCTTC.

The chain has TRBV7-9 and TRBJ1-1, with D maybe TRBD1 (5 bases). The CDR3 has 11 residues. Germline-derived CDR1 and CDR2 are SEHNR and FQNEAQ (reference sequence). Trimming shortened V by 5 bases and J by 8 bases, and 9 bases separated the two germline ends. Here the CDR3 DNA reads TGTGCCAGCAGCCCCCAGGGAGAAGCTTTCTTT. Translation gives CASSPQGEAFF. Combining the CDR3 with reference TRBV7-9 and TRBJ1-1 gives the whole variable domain DTGVSQNPRHKITKRGQNVTFRCDPISEHNRLYWYRQTLGQGPEFLTYFQNEAQLEKSRLLSDRFSAERPKGSFSTLEIQRTEQGDSAMYLCASSPQGEAFFGQGTRLTVV.

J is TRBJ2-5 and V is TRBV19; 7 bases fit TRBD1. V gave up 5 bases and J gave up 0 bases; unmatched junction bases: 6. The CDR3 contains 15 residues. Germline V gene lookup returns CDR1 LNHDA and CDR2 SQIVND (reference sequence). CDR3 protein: CASSPTGIYQETQYF. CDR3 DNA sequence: TGTGCCAGTAGTCCGACAGGGATCTACCAAGAGACCCAGTACTTC.

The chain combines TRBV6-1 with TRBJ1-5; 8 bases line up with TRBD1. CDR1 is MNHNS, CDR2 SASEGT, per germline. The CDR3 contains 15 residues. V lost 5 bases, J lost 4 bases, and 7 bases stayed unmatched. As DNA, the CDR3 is TGTGCCAGCAGTCCAGGACAGGGTACGAATCAGCCCCAGCATTTT. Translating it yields CASSPGQGTNQPQHF.

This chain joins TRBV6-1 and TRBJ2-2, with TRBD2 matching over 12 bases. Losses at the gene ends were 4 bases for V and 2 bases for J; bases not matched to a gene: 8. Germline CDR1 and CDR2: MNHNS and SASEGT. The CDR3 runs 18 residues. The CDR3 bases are TGTGCCAGCAGTGCTCTAGCGGGGGGGCCTGTAAACACCGGGGAGCTGTTTTTT. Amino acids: CASSALAGGPVNTGELFF.

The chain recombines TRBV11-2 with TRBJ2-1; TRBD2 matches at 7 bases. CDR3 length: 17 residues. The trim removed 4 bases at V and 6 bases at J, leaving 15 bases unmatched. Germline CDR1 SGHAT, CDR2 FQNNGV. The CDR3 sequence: CASSSRRASGSPNEQFF. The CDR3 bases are TGTGCCAGCAGCTCCAGACGAGCTAGCGGCTCTCCCAATGAGCAGTTCTTC.

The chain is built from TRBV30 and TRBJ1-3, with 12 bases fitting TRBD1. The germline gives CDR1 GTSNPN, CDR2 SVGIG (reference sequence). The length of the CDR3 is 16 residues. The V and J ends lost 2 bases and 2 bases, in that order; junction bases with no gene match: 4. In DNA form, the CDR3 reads TGTGCCTGGAGTAGGGGACAGGGGGCTGCTGGAAACACCATATATTTT. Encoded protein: CAWSRGQGAAGNTIYF.

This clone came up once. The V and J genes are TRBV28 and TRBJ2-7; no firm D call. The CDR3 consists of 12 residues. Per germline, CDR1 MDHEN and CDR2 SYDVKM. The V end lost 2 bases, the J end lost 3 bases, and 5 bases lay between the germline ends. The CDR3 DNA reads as TGTGCCAGCAGTTTACCCTACTACGAGCAGTACTTC. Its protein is CASSLPYYEQYF.

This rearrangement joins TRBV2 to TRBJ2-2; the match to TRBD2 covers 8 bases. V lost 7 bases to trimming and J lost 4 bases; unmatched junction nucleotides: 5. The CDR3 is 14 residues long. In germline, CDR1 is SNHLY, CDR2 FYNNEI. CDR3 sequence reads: CASKGLAVTGELFF. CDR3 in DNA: TGTGCCAGCAAAGGACTAGCAGTCACCGGGGAGCTGTTTTTT.

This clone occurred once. CDR3 sequence (DNA): TGCGCCACCAGGATGGCGGATATCAATGAGCAGTTCTTC. It translates to CATRMADINEQFF. The chain carries TRBV5-1 and TRBJ2-1; D is undetermined. The V and J ends lost 9 bases and 6 bases respectively, with 16 bases between them. This CDR3 comprises 13 residues. Germline V lookup: CDR1 SGHRS, CDR2 YFSETQ.

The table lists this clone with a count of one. The CDR3 protein is CASSLGLAGPGELFF. The CDR3 bases are TGTGCCAGCAGCTTGGGACTAGCGGGTCCCGGGGAGCTGTTTTTT. The chain links TRBV5-8 to TRBJ2-2; the match to TRBD2 covers 10 bases. Germline V gene data show CDR1 as SGHTS and CDR2 as YDEGEE. The V and J ends lost 0 bases and 6 bases, in that order; junction bases with no gene match: 2. The CDR3 has 15 amino acids.

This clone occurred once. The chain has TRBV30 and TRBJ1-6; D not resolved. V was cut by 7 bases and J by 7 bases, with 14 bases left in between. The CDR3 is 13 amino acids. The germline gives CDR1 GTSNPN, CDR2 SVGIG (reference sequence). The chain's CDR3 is CAYCEEPNSPLHF. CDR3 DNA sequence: TGTGCCTATTGCGAGGAGCCGAATTCACCCCTCCACTTT.

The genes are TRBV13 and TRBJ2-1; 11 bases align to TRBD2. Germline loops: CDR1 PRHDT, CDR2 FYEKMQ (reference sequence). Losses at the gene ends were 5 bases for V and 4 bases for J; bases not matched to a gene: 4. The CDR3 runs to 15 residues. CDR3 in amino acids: CASSPGTSGYNEQFF. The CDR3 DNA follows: TGTGCCAGCAGCCCCGGGACTAGCGGTTACAATGAGCAGTTCTTC.

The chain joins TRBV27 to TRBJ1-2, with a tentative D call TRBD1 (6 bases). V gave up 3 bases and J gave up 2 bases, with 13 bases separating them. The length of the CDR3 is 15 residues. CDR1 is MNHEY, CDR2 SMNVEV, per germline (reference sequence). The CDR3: CASSLSRGSNYGYTF. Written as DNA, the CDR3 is TGTGCCAGCAGTTTGTCCAGGGGCTCCAACTATGGCTACACCTTC.

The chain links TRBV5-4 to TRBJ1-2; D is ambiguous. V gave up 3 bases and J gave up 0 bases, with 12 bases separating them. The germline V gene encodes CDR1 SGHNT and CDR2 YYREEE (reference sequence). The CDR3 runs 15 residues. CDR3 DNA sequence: TGTGCCAGCAGCTCCCGGGGAATTACTAACTATGGCTACACCTTC. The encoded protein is CASSSRGITNYGYTF.